The source of this T cell receptor beta chain is a study of PD-1 blockade in classical Hodgkin lymphoma. Study in general: Administration of nivolumab to patients was at 3 mg/kg intravenously every 2 weeks.

V lost 5 bases and J lost 0; bases outside the gene matches: 9. Germline CDR1 MNHEY, CDR2 SMNVEV (reference sequence). The CDR3 consists of 16 residues. Study findings and constraints: The authors excluded patients who started nivolumab under 1 year after ASCT.

Autologous stem cell transplantation was followed by relapse in every patient, and brentuximab vedotin exposure varied. The study recorded best responses of complete response, partial response or progressive disease. Using immunoSEQ multiplex PCR, the repertoire was profiled, and TCRdb retains in-frame clones only, with some absent. The data show fewer than 110,000 clones, approximately 90% seen once. A remark on this clone: Its target is not known.

This clonotype was sampled from a human donor with classical Hodgkin lymphoma. V gene TRBV27 combines with J gene TRBJ2-7; 8 bases are shared with TRBD2. The specimen comprised peripheral blood mononuclear cells (PBMCs), sampled before the second cycle of nivolumab. The CDR3 DNA sequence: TGTGCCAGCAGTCCCCTCGGGGGGGCGGCCTCCTACGAGCAGTACTTC. Translation: CASSPLGGAASYEQYF.